These 27 T cell receptor beta chains share one sample of origin, sequenced in a study of T cells in Graves' hyperthyroidism and ophthalmopathy. Researchers amplified the TCR beta CDR3 regions from RNA transcripts. HTBI primers were the set used in a first-round RT-PCR of the TCR CDR3. Via MiXCR, TCRdb re-called the multiplex PCR reads, giving one row per CDR3 protein. The table records under 400,000 distinct CDR3 sequences, approximately 16% of them present only once. Sequences were obtained from blood. The origin of the receptors is a man under 40 with Graves' hyperthyroidism.

This clonotype was counted ten times or more. This CDR3 reads CASSFRDRTYEQYF. The CDR3, as DNA: TGTGCCAGCAGCTTCCGGGACAGGACGTACGAGCAGTACTTC. V gene TRBV7-2 combines with J gene TRBJ2-7; TRBD1 matches 8 bases. In germline, CDR1 is SGHTA, CDR2 FQGNSA. V was clipped by 3 bases and J by 4 bases; unmatched bases: 5. There are 14 residues in the CDR3.

This clonotype was recorded at least ten times. This rearrangement joins TRBV18 to TRBJ1-1, with D unclear. Germline lookup yields CDR1 KGHSH and CDR2 LQKENI. Trimming left V 2 bases short and J 1 base short, with 11 bases between. The CDR3 has 15 residues. DNA for the CDR3: TGTGCCAGCTCACCAGCGACGTCCTGGAACACTGAAGCTTTCTTT. Its translation: CASSPATSWNTEAFF.

The chain combines TRBV5-1 with TRBJ2-3; TRBD1 matches at 7 bases. Per germline, CDR1 SGHRS and CDR2 YFSETQ. The CDR3 extends over 15 amino acids. Germline trimming cut 3 bases from V and 2 bases from J; bases unmatched to any gene: 6. CDR3 DNA: TGCGCCAGCAGCTACCGGACAGGTGACACAGATACGCAGTATTTT. Protein product: CASSYRTGDTDTQYF.

Only a few counts were recorded for this clonotype. This chain joins TRBV6-2 or TRBV6-3 and TRBJ2-2, with D unclear. CDR1 and CDR2 from the germline V gene are MNHEY and SVGEGT. The CDR3 consists of 15 residues. Deletions cut 6 bases from V and 5 bases from J, with 16 bases between. The CDR3 here is CASSPWLDLTGELFF. Written as DNA, the CDR3 is TGTGCCAGCAGCCCATGGTTGGACCTTACCGGGGAGCTGTTTTTT.

This clonotype was recorded many times. This chain uses TRBV2 with TRBJ1-6; TRBD1 might be the D (5 bases). The CDR3 covers 14 residues. The V gene lost 4 bases and the J gene lost 4 bases, with 8 bases spanning the gap. Looked up from germline, CDR1 is SNHLY and CDR2 is FYNNEI. The CDR3 nucleotides read TGTGCCAGCAGTGTAAGGGGATATAATTCACCCCTCCACTTT. This gives the protein CASSVRGYNSPLHF.

The sample holds many counts of this clonotype. The chain recombines TRBV2 with TRBJ2-7; D gene ambiguous. Trimming took 7 bases from V and 4 from J, leaving 8 bases between them. Germline CDR1 and CDR2: SNHLY and FYNNEI. The CDR3 has 11 amino acids. The CDR3 region is CASKEEYEQYF. CDR3 nucleotide sequence: TGTGCCAGCAAAGAAGAGTACGAGCAGTACTTC.

This clonotype appeared many times. The CDR3 region has the DNA TGTGCCAGCAGGCAAAAGCCGGGACAGGGAACCTACGAGCAGTACTTC. Its protein is CASRQKPGQGTYEQYF. The chain is built from TRBV11-1 and TRBJ2-7, with 9 bases matching TRBD1. Germline V lookup: CDR1 SGHAT, CDR2 FQDESV (reference sequence). V dropped 6 bases and J dropped 2; count of bases not matched to a gene: 11. This CDR3 has 16 residues.

The rearrangement links TRBV10-3 to TRBJ1-1; 9 bases align to TRBD1. Germline V gene sequence: CDR1 ENHRY, CDR2 SYGVKD. V was pared by 2 bases and J by 5 bases, with 3 bases of the junction left unmatched. The CDR3 length is 14 residues. This chain's CDR3 is CAISEPDRGTEAFF. For the CDR3, the DNA is TGTGCCATCAGTGAGCCGGACAGGGGTACTGAAGCTTTCTTT.

V is TRBV29-1 and J is TRBJ1-4, with 8 bases fitting TRBD1. The CDR3 consists of 16 residues. The J segment lost 3 bases and the V segment lost 6 bases, leaving 12 bases of the junction unmatched. CDR1 is SQVTM, CDR2 ANQGSEA, per germline. The CDR3 here is CSVQPGQDPANEKLFF. CDR3 nucleotides: TGCAGCGTACAACCGGGACAGGACCCAGCTAATGAAAAACTGTTTTTT.

This clonotype was seen a handful of times. The chain combines TRBV4-1 with TRBJ2-6, with D perhaps TRBD2 (6 bases). Germline CDR1 MGHRA, CDR2 YSYEKL. V lost 0 bases and J lost 9, with 21 bases in between. The CDR3 is made up of 18 amino acids. The CDR3 here is CASSQDRAGSVLGNVLTF. DNA of the CDR3: TGCGCCAGCAGCCAAGATCGGGCGGGGAGCGTCTTGGGCAACGTCCTGACTTTC.

This clonotype came up a few times. This rearrangement joins TRBV4-1 to TRBJ2-7; 11 nucleotides match TRBD2. Losses at the gene ends were 4 bases for V and 2 bases for J; bases not matched to a gene: 4. This CDR3 spans 15 amino acids. Per germline, CDR1 MGHRA and CDR2 YSYEKL. The CDR3 sequence is CASSPPGLAAYEQYF. CDR3 nucleotide sequence: TGCGCCAGCAGCCCTCCGGGACTAGCGGCCTACGAGCAGTACTTC.

The sample holds many counts of this clonotype. The rearrangement joins TRBV20-1 to TRBJ2-3; 7 bases align to TRBD2. The CDR3 sequence is 14 residues long. Germline loops: CDR1 DFQATT, CDR2 SNEGSKA (reference sequence). V trimming: 6 bases; J trimming: 4 bases; junction bases outside the gene matches: 10. The CDR3, as DNA: TGCAGTGCAGGAGGGGCTAGCGGAGCAGATACGCAGTATTTT. Its protein product is CSAGGASGADTQYF.

The chain combines TRBV12-3 or TRBV12-4 with TRBJ2-7; 8 positions match TRBD1. CDR3 length: 13 amino acids. V lost 5 bases to trimming and J lost 5 bases; unmatched junction nucleotides: 5. The CDR3 DNA reads TGTGCCAGCAGTCGGCCGGGACAGGACGAGCAGTACTTC. The encoded protein is CASSRPGQDEQYF.

In this sample, this clonotype turned up many times. V gene TRBV30 combines with J gene TRBJ1-1; D gene unclear. V was clipped by 0 bases and J by 1 base, with 6 bases between them. This CDR3 has 13 residues. Germline V gives CDR1 GTSNPN, CDR2 SVGIG (reference sequence). The CDR3 coding sequence is TGTGCCTGGAGTGTAAACGGGAACACTGAAGCTTTCTTT. It yields the protein CAWSVNGNTEAFF. Complete variable domain (other parts from reference TRBV30 and TRBJ1-1): SQTIHQWPATLVQPVGSPLSLECTVEGTSNPNLYWYRQAAGRGLQLLFYSVGIGQISSEVPQNLSASRPQDRQFILSSKKLLLSDSGFYLCAWSVNGNTEAFFGQGTRLTVV.

The chain combines TRBV3-1 with TRBJ2-2; D call uncertain. The germline V gene has CDR1 LGHDT and CDR2 YNNKEL (reference sequence). CDR3 size: 14 residues. Trimming took off 4 bases at V and 2 bases at J, with 8 bases between the two ends. As DNA, the CDR3 is TGTGCCAGCAGCCCGGAGATAAACACCGGGGAGCTGTTTTTT. Its protein is CASSPEINTGELFF.

This chain uses TRBV6-1 with TRBJ2-5; the match to TRBD1 covers 8 bases. CDR3 length equals 17 residues. V lost 5 bases, J lost 5 bases, and 16 bases stayed unmatched. Germline lookup yields CDR1 MNHNS and CDR2 SASEGT. CDR3 nucleotide sequence: TGTGCCAGCAGTCGGACAGGGAGACGTCCCCGGGGCGAGACCCAGTACTTC. Translation gives CASSRTGRRPRGETQYF.

Ten or more counts support this clonotype. The rearrangement joins TRBV2 to TRBJ2-3; 11 nucleotides match TRBD2. Trimming cost V 7 bases and J 10 bases; bases outside gene matches: 13. Looked up from germline, CDR1 is SNHLY and CDR2 is FYNNEI. The CDR3 loop spans 15 amino acids. In nucleotides, the CDR3 is TGTGCCAGCATTATGACTAGCGGGAATAGGTGGGCGCAGTATTTT. Translated, it gives CASIMTSGNRWAQYF.

This clonotype showed up many times. The J gene is TRBJ2-3, the V gene TRBV13; TRBD1 agrees at 8 bases. Losses at the gene ends were 3 bases for V and 1 base for J; bases not matched to a gene: 3. Germline CDR1 and CDR2: PRHDT and FYEKMQ (reference sequence). CDR3 length: 15 amino acids. This CDR3 is CASSFEDRGTDTQYF. The CDR3 DNA is TGTGCCAGCAGCTTCGAGGACAGGGGCACAGATACGCAGTATTTT.

This clonotype was counted between two and nine times. The chain links TRBV14 to TRBJ2-5; no definite D call. Trimming shortened V by 0 bases and J by 4 bases, and 12 bases separated the two germline ends. CDR3 length: 15 amino acids. CDR1 is SGHDN and CDR2 is FVKESK in the germline V gene. The DNA for the CDR3 is TGTGCCAGCAGCCAAGATAATAGGGTAGGAGAGACCCAGTACTTC. Residues: CASSQDNRVGETQYF.

This clonotype occurred many times. The chain combines TRBV7-6 with TRBJ2-2; possible D gene TRBD2, 5 bases. Germline V CDR1 and CDR2: SGHVS, FNYEAQ. Trimming left V 5 bases short and J 6 bases short, with 10 bases between. The CDR3 is made up of 13 amino acids. CDR3 nucleotide sequence: TGTGCCAGCAGCATGACCGGGGCCGGGGAGCTGTTTTTT. Its protein is CASSMTGAGELFF.

In DNA, the CDR3 is TGTGCCACCAAGACTAGCGGTATTCCCTACGAGCAGTACTTC. Protein sequence: CATKTSGIPYEQYF. The V and J genes are TRBV28 and TRBJ2-7; TRBD2 agrees at 9 bases. The CDR3 covers 14 residues. V gave up 10 bases and J gave up 2 bases; unmatched junction bases: 9. Germline V lookup: CDR1 MDHEN, CDR2 SYDVKM.

The rearrangement uses TRBV18 and TRBJ2-2; D ambiguous. Germline V gene sequence: CDR1 KGHSH, CDR2 LQKENI. The V end lost 3 bases, the J end lost 0 bases, and 8 bases lay between the germline ends. The CDR3 runs 15 residues. The CDR3 is CASSPINANTGELFF. In nucleotides, the CDR3 is TGTGCCAGCTCACCTATCAATGCGAACACCGGGGAGCTGTTTTTT.

This clonotype has only a few counts. Here the CDR3 reads CSVVASQETQYF. The CDR3, as DNA: TGCAGCGTTGTGGCGAGCCAAGAGACCCAGTACTTC. The chain recombines TRBV29-1 with TRBJ2-5; D unresolved. This CDR3 region has 12 residues. Trimming shortened V by 4 bases and J by 1 base, and 7 bases separated the two germline ends. Germline V CDR1 and CDR2: SQVTM, ANQGSEA.

Only a few counts were recorded for this clonotype. The V gene is TRBV29-1, the J gene TRBJ2-7; 10 bases fit TRBD2. J gave up 2 bases and V 5 bases, and 6 bases lay outside the gene matches. The germline gives CDR1 SQVTM, CDR2 ANQGSEA. CDR3 length: 14 residues. The CDR3 protein is CSVQLAGITYEQYF. The CDR3 bases are TGCAGCGTTCAACTAGCGGGGATCACCTACGAGCAGTACTTC.

The chain joins TRBV20-1 to TRBJ1-1, with TRBD1 matching 9 bases. V gave up 3 bases and J gave up 1 base; unmatched junction bases: 3. Germline assignment: CDR1 DFQATT and CDR2 SNEGSKA (reference sequence). CDR3 length: 14 residues. The chain's CDR3 is CSARGQGPNTEAFF. The CDR3 DNA is TGCAGTGCTAGGGGACAGGGACCGAACACTGAAGCTTTCTTT.

This clonotype was seen ten or more times. The chain employs TRBV4-1 and TRBJ2-7; D is unclear. This CDR3 has 15 amino acids. In germline, CDR1 is MGHRA, CDR2 YSYEKL. Trimming left V 0 bases short and J 2 bases short, with 11 bases between. CDR3 residues: CASSQEGTVTYEQYF. As DNA, the CDR3 is TGCGCCAGCAGCCAAGAGGGAACTGTGACCTACGAGCAGTACTTC.

This clonotype was detected many times. The DNA for the CDR3 is TGTGCCATCAGCGAAAGCGGGAGCTTCTACAATGAGCAGTTCTTC. Protein product: CAISESGSFYNEQFF. The chain carries TRBV10-3 and TRBJ2-1, with 8 positions matching TRBD2. The CDR3 is made up of 15 amino acids. Germline V gene data show CDR1 as ENHRY and CDR2 as SYGVKD. V lost 6 bases, J lost 3 bases, and 7 bases stayed unmatched.